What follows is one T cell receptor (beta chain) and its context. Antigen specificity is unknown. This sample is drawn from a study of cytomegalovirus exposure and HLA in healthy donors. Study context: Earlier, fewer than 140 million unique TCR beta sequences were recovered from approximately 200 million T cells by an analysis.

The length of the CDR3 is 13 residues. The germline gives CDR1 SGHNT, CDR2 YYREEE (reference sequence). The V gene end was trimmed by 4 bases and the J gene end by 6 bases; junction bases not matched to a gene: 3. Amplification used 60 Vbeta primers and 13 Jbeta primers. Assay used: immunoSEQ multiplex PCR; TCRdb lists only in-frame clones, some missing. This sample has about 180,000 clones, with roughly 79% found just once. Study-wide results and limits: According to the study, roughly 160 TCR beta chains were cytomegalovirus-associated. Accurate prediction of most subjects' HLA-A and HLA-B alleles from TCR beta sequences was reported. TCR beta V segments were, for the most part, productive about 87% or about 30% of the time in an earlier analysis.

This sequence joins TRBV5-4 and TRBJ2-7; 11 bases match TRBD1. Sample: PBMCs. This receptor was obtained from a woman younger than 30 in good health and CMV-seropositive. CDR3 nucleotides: TGTGCCAGCAGCGAAGGGACAGGGGGCGAGCAGTACTTC. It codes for CASSEGTGGEQYF.